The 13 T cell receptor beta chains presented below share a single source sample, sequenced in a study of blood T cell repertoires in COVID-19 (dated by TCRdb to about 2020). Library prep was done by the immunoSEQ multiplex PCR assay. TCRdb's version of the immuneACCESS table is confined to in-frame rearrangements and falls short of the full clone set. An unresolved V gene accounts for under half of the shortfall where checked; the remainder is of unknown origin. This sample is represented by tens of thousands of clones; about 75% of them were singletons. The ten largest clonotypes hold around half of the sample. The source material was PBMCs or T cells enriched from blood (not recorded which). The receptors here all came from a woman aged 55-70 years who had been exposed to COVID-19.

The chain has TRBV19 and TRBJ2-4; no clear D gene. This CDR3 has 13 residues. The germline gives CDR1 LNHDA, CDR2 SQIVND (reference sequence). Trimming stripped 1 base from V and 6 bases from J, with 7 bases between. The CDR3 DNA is TGTGCCAGTAGTATAGGAGCAGGAAACATTCAGTACTTC. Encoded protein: CASSIGAGNIQYF.

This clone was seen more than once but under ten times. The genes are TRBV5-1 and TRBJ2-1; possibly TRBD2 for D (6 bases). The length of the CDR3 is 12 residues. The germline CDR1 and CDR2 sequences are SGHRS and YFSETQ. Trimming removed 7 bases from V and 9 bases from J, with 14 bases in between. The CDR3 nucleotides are TGCGCCAGCGGTACTAGCAATAGTGAGCAGTTCTTC. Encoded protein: CASGTSNSEQFF.

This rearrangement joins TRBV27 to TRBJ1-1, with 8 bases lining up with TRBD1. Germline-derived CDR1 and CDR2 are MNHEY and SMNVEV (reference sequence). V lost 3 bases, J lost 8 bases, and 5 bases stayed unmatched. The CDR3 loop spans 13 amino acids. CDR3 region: CASSFRTGGEAFF. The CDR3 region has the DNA TGTGCCAGCAGTTTTCGCACAGGGGGAGAAGCTTTCTTT.

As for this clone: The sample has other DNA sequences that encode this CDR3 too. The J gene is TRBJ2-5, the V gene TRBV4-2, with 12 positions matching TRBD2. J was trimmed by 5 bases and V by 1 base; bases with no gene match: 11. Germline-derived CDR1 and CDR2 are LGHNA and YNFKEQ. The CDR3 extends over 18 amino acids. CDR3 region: CASSQGARTSGARETQYF. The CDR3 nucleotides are TGTGCCAGCAGCCAAGGCGCTCGGACTAGCGGGGCGCGGGAGACCCAGTACTTC.

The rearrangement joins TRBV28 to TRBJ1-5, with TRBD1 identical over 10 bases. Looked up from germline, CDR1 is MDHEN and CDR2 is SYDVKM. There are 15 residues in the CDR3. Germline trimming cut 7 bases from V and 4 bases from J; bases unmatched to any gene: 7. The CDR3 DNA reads TGTGCCAGCAATAGTTTGGACAGGGGGAATCAGCCCCAGCATTTT. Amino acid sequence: CASNSLDRGNQPQHF.

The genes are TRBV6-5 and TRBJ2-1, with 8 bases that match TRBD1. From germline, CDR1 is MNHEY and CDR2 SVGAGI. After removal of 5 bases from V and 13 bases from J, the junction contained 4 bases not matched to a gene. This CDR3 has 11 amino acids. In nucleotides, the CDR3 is TGTGCCAGCAGTCCAGGGGGCGACCAGTTCTTC. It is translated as CASSPGGDQFF.

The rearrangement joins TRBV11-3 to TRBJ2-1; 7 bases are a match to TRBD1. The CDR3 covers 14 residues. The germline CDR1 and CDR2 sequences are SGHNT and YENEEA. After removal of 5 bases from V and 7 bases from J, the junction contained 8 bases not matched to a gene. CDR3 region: CASSPNRDSNEQFF. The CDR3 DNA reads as TGTGCCAGCAGCCCCAACCGGGACAGTAATGAGCAGTTCTTC.

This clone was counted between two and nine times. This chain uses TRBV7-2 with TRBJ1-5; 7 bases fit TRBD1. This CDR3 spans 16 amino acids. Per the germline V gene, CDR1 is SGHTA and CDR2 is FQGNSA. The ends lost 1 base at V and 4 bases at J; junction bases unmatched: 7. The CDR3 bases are TGTGCCAGCAGCTTAGGGGACAGATTTGTTAATCAGCCCCAGCATTTT. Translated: CASSLGDRFVNQPQHF.

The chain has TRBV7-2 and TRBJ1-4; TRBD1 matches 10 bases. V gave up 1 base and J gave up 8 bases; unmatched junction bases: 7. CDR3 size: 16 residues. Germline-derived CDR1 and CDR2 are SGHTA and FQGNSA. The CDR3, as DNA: TGTGCCAGCAGCTTAGGGCGACAGGGGGCAGGAGAAAAACTGTTTTTT. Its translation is CASSLGRQGAGEKLFF.

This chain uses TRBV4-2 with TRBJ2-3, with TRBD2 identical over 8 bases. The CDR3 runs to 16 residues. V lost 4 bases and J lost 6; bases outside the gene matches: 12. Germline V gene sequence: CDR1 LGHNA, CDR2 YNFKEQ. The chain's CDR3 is CASSPPVAGMGDTQYF. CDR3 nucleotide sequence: TGTGCCAGCAGCCCCCCGGTAGCGGGGATGGGGGATACGCAGTATTTT.

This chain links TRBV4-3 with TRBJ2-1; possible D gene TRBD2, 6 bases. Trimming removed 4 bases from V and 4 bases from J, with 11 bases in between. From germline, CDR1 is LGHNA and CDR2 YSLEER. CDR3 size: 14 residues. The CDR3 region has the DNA TGCGCCAGCAGCCTTGCCGGAGGGTACAATGAGCAGTTCTTC. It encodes CASSLAGGYNEQFF.

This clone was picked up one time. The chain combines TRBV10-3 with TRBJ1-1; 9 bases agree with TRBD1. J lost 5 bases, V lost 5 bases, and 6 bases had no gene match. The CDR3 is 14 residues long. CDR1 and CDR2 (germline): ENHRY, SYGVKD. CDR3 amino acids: CAISPGQGETEAFF. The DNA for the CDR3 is TGTGCCATCAGTCCGGGACAGGGTGAGACTGAAGCTTTCTTT.

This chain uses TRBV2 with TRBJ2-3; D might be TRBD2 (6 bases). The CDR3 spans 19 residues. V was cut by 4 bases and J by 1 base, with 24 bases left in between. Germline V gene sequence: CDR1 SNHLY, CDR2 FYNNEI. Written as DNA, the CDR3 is TGTGCCAGCAGTGGGATGTCGTGGGAGGCAAACGAGGGCACAGATACGCAGTATTTT. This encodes CASSGMSWEANEGTDTQYF.